Below, 10 T cell receptor beta chains from the same sample are listed, as sequenced in a study of molecular identifiers for immune sequencing clone quantification. TCRdb reanalysed the PCR reads using MiXCR and keeps one entry per CDR3 protein. This table has over 550,000 distinct CDR3 sequences, about 25% appearing once. Input material: naive CD8+ T cells from blood, with Jurkat cell RNA spiked in. Subset: FACS-sorted CD8+CD4-CCR7+CD45RA+ naive T cells. The receptors were gathered from a human donor in good health. Some libraries in this study had Jurkat cell RNA spiked in.

The J gene is TRBJ2-7, the V gene TRBV19; a weak D match, TRBD1 (6 bases). The germline gives CDR1 LNHDA, CDR2 SQIVND (reference sequence). The CDR3 extends over 14 amino acids. V was shortened by 10 bases and J by 0 bases, with 16 bases between the two germline ends. The chain's CDR3 is CATSPGGSSYEQYF. The DNA of the CDR3 is TGTGCCACTAGCCCTGGGGGCAGCTCCTACGAGCAGTACTTC.

On this clonotype: This may be a read error: a much more frequent sequence differs by one nucleotide. The chain combines TRBV5-3 with TRBJ2-7; D is perhaps TRBD1 (6 bases). TRBV5-3 is placed among ORFs of uncertain function. The CDR3 sequence is 14 residues long. The CDR3 is CASSWRTDSYEQYF. The CDR3 nucleotides read TGTGCCAGCAGCTGGAGGACAGACTCCTACGAGCAGTACTTC.

This clonotype was picked up many times. This sequence joins TRBV3-1 and TRBJ2-7; D remains ambiguous. Germline-derived CDR1 and CDR2 are LGHDT and YNNKEL (reference sequence). This CDR3 region has 13 residues. Trimming removed 5 bases from V and 3 bases from J, with 11 bases in between. The CDR3 DNA follows: TGTGCCAGCAGCTCGACTGAGAACTACGAGCAGTACTTC. Residues: CASSSTENYEQYF.

This clonotype was seen a few times. The chain uses TRBV3-1 and TRBJ2-5, with 7 nucleotides matching TRBD1. CDR1 is LGHDT, CDR2 YNNKEL, per germline (reference sequence). CDR3 length: 17 residues. V was pared by 0 bases and J by 2 bases, with 9 bases of the junction left unmatched. The CDR3 region is CASSQEGLGTEQETQYF. CDR3 in DNA: TGTGCCAGCAGCCAAGAGGGGCTTGGGACAGAACAAGAGACCCAGTACTTC.

J is TRBJ2-3 and V is TRBV5-3; TRBD2 matches at 15 bases. TRBV5-3 is classed as an ORF, of uncertain function. This CDR3 spans 17 amino acids. After removal of 4 bases from V and 7 bases from J, the junction contained 10 bases not matched to a gene. Written as DNA, the CDR3 is TGTGCCAGAAGCGGGCCGTACGGGACTAGCGGGGGGTATACGCAGTATTTT. Residues: CARSGPYGTSGGYTQYF.

This clonotype was counted between two and nine times. V and J are TRBV20-1 and TRBJ2-1; 9 bases line up with TRBD2. V shed 6 bases and J 4 bases; nucleotides not matched to a gene: 7. The CDR3 runs to 14 residues. Germline CDR1 reads DFQATT; CDR2 reads SNEGSKA (reference sequence). For the CDR3, the DNA is TGCAGTGCCTGGAGCGGGGGGCTGTACAATGAGCAGTTCTTC. It yields the protein CSAWSGGLYNEQFF.

This clonotype showed up many times. This rearrangement joins TRBV7-9 to TRBJ2-7, with 11 bases aligning to TRBD2. V shed 1 base, J shed 6 bases, and the junction held 5 bases outside the gene matches. Germline V gene data show CDR1 as SEHNR and CDR2 as FQNEAQ (reference sequence). This CDR3 has 15 residues. CDR3 sequence reads: CASSLVTSGSGEQYF. The CDR3 DNA reads as TGTGCCAGCAGCTTAGTTACTAGCGGGAGTGGCGAGCAGTACTTC.

This clonotype was observed many times. The chain employs TRBV29-1 and TRBJ2-7; 8 nucleotides agree with TRBD1. Germline values: CDR1 SQVTM, CDR2 ANQGSEA. The CDR3 has 15 residues. Unmatched junction bases numbered 8, after V lost 1 base and J lost 3 bases. The CDR3 spells CSVEAPGQDVYEQYF. As DNA, the CDR3 is TGCAGCGTTGAAGCGCCGGGACAGGACGTCTACGAGCAGTACTTC.

The table lists this clonotype with many counts. J is TRBJ2-5 and V is TRBV4-1, with TRBD2 identical over 7 bases. The CDR3 consists of 16 residues. V was pared by 1 base and J by 9 bases, with 14 bases of the junction left unmatched. CDR1 MGHRA and CDR2 YSYEKL come from the germline V gene. The CDR3 region is CASSQVVSGRLLAQYF. The CDR3 coding sequence is TGCGCCAGCAGCCAAGTGGTTAGCGGGCGACTCTTGGCCCAGTACTTC.

This clonotype appeared a few times. V is TRBV3-1 and J is TRBJ1-2; tentatively, D is TRBD1 (6 bases). V was trimmed by 1 base and J by 6 bases, leaving 15 bases between them. Germline V gene data show CDR1 as LGHDT and CDR2 as YNNKEL (reference sequence). The CDR3 extends over 15 amino acids. CDR3 sequence (DNA): TGTGCCAGCAGCCAAGTTTCACAGGGTTTCCATGGCTACACCTTC. This codes for CASSQVSQGFHGYTF.